The T cell receptor (beta chain) under discussion was sequenced for a study of cytomegalovirus exposure and HLA in healthy donors (TCRdb year 2017). Describing the broader study: An earlier analysis of roughly 610 of the donors reported about 260 Gb of sequence data and approximately 120 million unique TCR beta sequences obtained from 180 million or so T cells. In a later analysis, previously published TCR beta repertoires from about 670 donors were re-analyzed and high-resolution HLA genotyping was added so that TCR occurrence patterns could be studied. An early release that covered roughly 600 HLA-typed donors contained 250 to 350 gigabases of sequencing data and about 93 million unique TCR sequences. The study aimed to test whether signatures of past pathogen exposure could be identified by cataloging public T cell receptors. The study used immunosequencing to profile the T cell repertoires of approximately 650 subjects and linked those repertoires to cytomegalovirus serostatus. To decide whether each TCR beta V gene segment behaved as functional or pseudogenic, an earlier analysis of over 500 of the donors relied on high-throughput TCR beta sequencing. Among 398 genotyped donors of the cohort, an average of around 220,000 unique TCR beta nucleotide sequences was sequenced per donor, of which about 19% were non-productive. To predict cytomegalovirus infection status, the study brought together high-throughput TCR immunosequencing, statistical association of individual TCRs with disease status, and machine learning. The number of typed donors differed by locus: roughly 629-630 for A, B, C, DRB1 and DQB1; approximately 540 for DQA1; around 610 for DPA1; and about 470 for DPB1. Of the 300 to 450 genotyped donors, 81% fell in the genetic ancestry cluster associated with self-reported Caucasian donors. In the later analysis, no new phenotypic data were used to find candidate immune exposures; instead, reliance was placed on TCR beta sequences and their occurrence across donors. Every discovery cohort repertoire had been produced on one sequencing platform. Donor age, sex, ethnicity and CMV serostatus were compiled together with the repertoire data. In addition to the first cohort of hundreds of subjects, a separate validation cohort of some 120 different subjects was used. Four to six DR-DQ haplotypes were handled as single units for association and clustering, since linkage in the cohort was strong. A later genetic analysis used genome-wide SNP genotypes for about 60% of the roughly 700 donors, treating that subset as a discovery cohort. HLA typing included class I and class II loci at four-digit resolution. The paper as a whole reports these results and caveats: The sequencing pipeline was judged likely to have produced a cluster of highly shared sequence variants as a technical artifact. The 87-base-pair reads could not distinguish some IMGT-functional V segments, including TRBV6-2 and TRBV6-3, so those segments were excluded. Presence/absence analyses assumed roughly uniform sequencing depth across donors, an assumption that may not hold. According to a later analysis, parvovirus B19, influenza, CMV and Epstein-Barr virus appeared linked to several top co-occurrence clusters. The study gave a list of about 150 TCR beta chains associated with cytomegalovirus. A further reported finding was that TCR beta sequences accurately predicted the HLA-A and HLA-B alleles for most subjects in the first cohort. Most TCR sequences were observed very rarely across donors, whereas some public TCRs were present in many individuals. Only TCR beta chains were sequenced in this cohort, and the absence of alpha or paired-chain data limited detectable features. Because counts were too low, some 16 rarely observed V segments, including chromosome 9 orphons, were excluded from the earlier analysis of under 650 of the donors. Linkage disequilibrium might explain the correlated functional status among segregating V segments, but an unknown experimental factor could not be ruled out. In a later analysis, more than 15,000 TCR beta sequences were associated with specific HLA alleles at a false discovery rate of 0.05. Because HLA typing was unavailable for some donors at each locus, only the typed subset was used in association tests. In vitro tests confirmed that a few of the cytomegalovirus-associated TCR beta chains recognize cytomegalovirus antigens. A later analysis found that HLA-associated TCR beta chains were more clonally expanded and had lower generation probabilities than equally common non-associated chains. According to the authors, the approach could potentially be generalized to other disease states and immunological phenotypes. Immune exposure information for the cohort was limited to CMV serostatus. In a later genetic analysis, a missense DCLRE1C variant was associated with V-gene and J-gene trimming of TCR beta chains, and the association was replicated in an independent cohort. A later genetic analysis reported fewer N-insertions in productive TCRs among donors in an Asian-associated ancestry cluster than the approximately 700-donor mean. The classifier was reported to diagnose cytomegalovirus status with high specificity and sensitivity in both the original and validation cohorts. According to a later analysis, TCR association rates differed among HLA loci, with DRB1 alleles showing the most associated TCRs and HLA-C alleles showing the fewest. Most CMV-associated TCR beta chains appeared to be HLA-restricted in a later analysis, and the HLA associations seemed to be driven largely by CMV exposure. In an earlier analysis of some 500 of the donors, most TCR beta V segments were observed in productive rearrangements about 87% or about 30% of the time, broadly matching IMGT annotations. Strong co-occurrence of HLA alleles, especially DR and DQ, made assigning TCR associations to individual alleles difficult.

Library preparation employed the immunoSEQ multiplex PCR assay. A mixture of 60 forward primers for TCR Vbeta segments and 13 reverse primers for TCR Jbeta segments was used in the multiplex PCR. The CDR3 region of rearranged TCR beta genes was amplified from genomic DNA by a multiplex PCR assay. Amplified TCR beta libraries were sequenced as 87-base-pair reads on the Illumina HiSeq System. On the study's bioinformatics: Across the 600 to 700 repertoires, a later analysis counted roughly 77 million unique TCR beta chains, around 11 million of which were shared by at least two donors. To remove PCR and sequencing errors, raw reads were error-corrected and collapsed into unique sequences using a nearest-neighbor algorithm that merged closely related sequences. CDR3 sequences were aligned to IMGT reference sequences to assign V, D and J gene segments. Each retained sequence needed at least a six-nucleotide match to both a V gene segment and a J gene segment. Rearrangements were classified as productive when the CDR3 lacked stop codons and remained in frame with V and J, and all other rearrangements were classified as non-productive. Following IMGT convention, CDR3 was defined as the stretch from the second conserved V-encoded cysteine up to the conserved J-encoded phenylalanine. The earlier analysis of some 580 of the donors excluded any sequence lacking an unambiguous match to a single V gene segment. In an earlier analysis of 587 of the donors, V segments were called functional above 56.7% productive rearrangements and were called segregating when the between-donor standard deviation exceeded 5%. A statistical classification framework was built to diagnose cytomegalovirus status from the catalog of TCR beta chain sequences. A later analysis assigned V and J genes by comparing TCR nucleotide sequences with IMGT/GENE-DB human TR gene sequences. Using the TCRdist pipeline, a later analysis assigned CDR3 sequences along with most-parsimonious VDJ recombination scenarios. In a later analysis, each TCR beta chain was defined by its CDR3 amino acid sequence together with its V-gene family, and reads lacking a unique V-gene family were excluded. In a later analysis, approximately 640 highly shared, low-generation-probability nucleotide sequences were removed to address suspected cross-contamination and a sequencing artifact. A later analysis calculated a clonal expansion index for each public chain from normalized within-repertoire ranks of inferred template counts. Generation probabilities in a later analysis came from a VDJ recombination model fitted to out-of-frame rearrangements, and those results were checked against IGoR. Hypergeometric tests were used in a later analysis to score TCR-TCR, TCR-HLA and TCR-CMV co-occurrence, with a repertoire-size bias correction applied to the TCR pairs. A later analysis estimated false discovery rates by permuting HLA or CMV assignments 20 times. In a later analysis, co-occurring TCRs were grouped using DBSCAN, with TCRdist sequence similarity added in when clustering inside HLA-allele-positive subsets. For co-occurrence clustering, repertoires with fewer than 30,000 or more than 120,000 public chains were excluded, along with a handful of repertoires with anomalous nucleotide sharing. TCRdb retrieved this table from immuneACCESS and kept in-frame rearrangements only. Not all clones are present; in checked studies, unresolved V genes account for under half, and no reason is known for the remainder. That table supplies the V and J calls and clone size; D and trimming were determined from the DNA. Across this sample there are under 200,000 clones, with roughly 85% seen only once. The biggest ten clones account for about 4.4% of the sample.

The CDR3 holds 21 amino acids from the cysteine to the phenylalanine. Only the CDR3 region is kept as DNA, spanning 63 bases read in frame from base 1. The cohort was made up of 666 healthy bone marrow donors. At the time of sampling, all cohort members were nominally healthy, though unrecorded immune exposures were likely present. The donor was CMV seropositive and was included in the group of 250 to 350 seropositive cohort members. Every donor gave a peripheral blood sample, and the peripheral blood mononuclear cells from that sample were used for TCR beta sequencing. The Qiagen DNeasy Blood Extraction Kit was used to extract genomic DNA from the blood cell samples. About this clone itself: No antigen is known for it. Base-call qualities are not available, and no considerably larger clone is one nucleotide away.

Sequencing was carried out using PBMCs. Here the chain combines TRBV12-2 and TRBJ2-6; the table's D call of TRBD1 was not tested on the DNA. TRBV12-2 corresponds to a pseudogene. This clonotype was sampled from a woman in her twenties or thirties in good health and CMV-seropositive. DNA sequence: TGTGCAAGTCGCCTAACCAGGACAGGGCCAGGGGAGGCAACTGGGGCCAACGTCCTGACTTTC. Protein translation: CASRLTRTGPGEATGANVLTF.